Listed here are 9 T cell receptor beta chains from one sample, sequenced in a study of breast tumors, draining lymph nodes, adjacent tissues. Samples came from axillary lymph nodes draining the breast cancer. One entry per CDR3 protein results from TCRdb running MiXCR on the multiplex PCR reads. The sample consists of fewer than 300,000 distinct CDR3 sequences, roughly 30% of them appearing once. The sequenced sample consisted of axillary lymph node tissue. These TCRs come from a female donor with breast cancer. Some clones in this sample may be carry-over from other donors' samples.

This clonotype has ten or more counts. No conserved phenylalanine or tryptophan ends this CDR3, so it is likely a read error. The V call is TRBV20-1, the J call TRBJ2-5, with D uncertain. CDR3 length equals 12 residues. Germline CDR1 is DFQATT and CDR2 is SNEGSKA (reference sequence). V shed 5 bases and J shed 0 bases, with 7 bases lying between them. The CDR3 loop is CSAPRNQETQYS. Written as DNA, the CDR3 is TGCAGTGCTCCCCGGAACCAAGAGACCCAGTACTCC.

This clonotype was counted between two and nine times. The V gene is TRBV6-5, the J gene TRBJ2-3, with D maybe TRBD1 (6 bases). V was cut by 6 bases and J by 2 bases, with 9 bases left in between. This CDR3 contains 13 residues. Germline V CDR1 and CDR2: MNHEY, SVGAGI. The CDR3 sequence is CASRRDITDTQYF. The CDR3 DNA is TGTGCCAGCAGGAGGGACATCACAGATACGCAGTATTTT.

This clonotype was detected ten times or more. The rearrangement joins TRBV19 to TRBJ2-7, with 14 positions matching TRBD2. The CDR3 contains 17 residues. Trimming removed 5 bases from V and 5 bases from J; junction bases left unmatched: 11. Germline assignment: CDR1 LNHDA and CDR2 SQIVND (reference sequence). The CDR3 protein is CASSWGLAGVGGHEQYF. The DNA for the CDR3 is TGTGCCAGTAGTTGGGGACTAGCGGGAGTCGGGGGCCACGAGCAGTACTTC.

Many counts were recorded for this clonotype. The J gene is TRBJ2-2, the V gene TRBV20-1, with D unresolved. Germline CDR1 reads DFQATT; CDR2 reads SNEGSKA (reference sequence). The CDR3 has 13 residues. Deletions cut 1 base from V and 6 bases from J, with 9 bases between. CDR3 sequence: CSARGPYAGELFF. The CDR3 nucleotides are TGCAGTGCTAGAGGTCCTTACGCCGGGGAGCTGTTTTTT.

The chain uses TRBV11-1 and TRBJ2-2; D assignment may be TRBD1 or TRBD2 (6 bases each). V lost 5 bases and J lost 4, with 20 bases in between. The CDR3 is 17 amino acids. CDR1 and CDR2 from the germline V gene are SGHAT and FQDESV (reference sequence). The CDR3 coding sequence is TGTGCCAGCAGCCAAGAGGGGGGTGCAAGCCTCACCGGGGAGCTGTTTTTT. Translated, it gives CASSQEGGASLTGELFF. Full variable domain (missing parts from reference TRBV11-1 and TRBJ2-2): EAEVAQSPRYKITEKSQAVAFWCDPISGHATLYWYRQILGQGPELLVQFQDESVVDDSQLPKDRFSAERLKGVDSTLKIQPAELGDSAMYLCASSQEGGASLTGELFFGEGSRLTVL.

This clonotype was seen repeatedly, ten times or more. This sequence joins TRBV6-6 and TRBJ2-2; the D is unclear. The germline CDR1 and CDR2 sequences are MNHNY and SVGAGI (reference sequence). CDR3 length: 12 residues. Deletions cut 7 bases from V and 7 bases from J, with 10 bases between. In DNA, the CDR3 is TGTGCCAGCATCCCGAGTGGCGGGGAGCTGTTTTTT. Translating it yields CASIPSGGELFF.

Note on this clonotype: A much larger clone differs from this one at a single base, so this may be a read error. Since the CDR3 does not end with the conserved phenylalanine or tryptophan, this likely comes from a read error. The CDR3: CASSLGAGKFDEQFL. CDR3 DNA sequence: TGTGCCAGCAGCTTAGGGGCCGGGAAGTTTGATGAGCAGTTCCTC. The rearrangement links TRBV11-2 to TRBJ2-1; perhaps TRBD2 as D (5 bases). This CDR3 is built from 15 residues. CDR1 SGHAT and CDR2 FQNNGV come from the germline V gene. Deletions cut 1 base from V and 8 bases from J, with 15 bases between.

This clonotype has ten or more counts. V usage is TRBV3-1 and J usage is TRBJ2-1; D is perhaps TRBD2 (6 bases). The germline gives CDR1 LGHDT, CDR2 YNNKEL (reference sequence). Trimming cost V 4 bases and J 7 bases, with 14 bases left between them. This CDR3 contains 14 residues. DNA for the CDR3: TGTGCCAGCAGCCCGGGACTGGGTAAGAATGAGCAGTTCTTC. Translating gives CASSPGLGKNEQFF.

This clonotype has more than one count but fewer than ten. Just one base apart from a much larger clone, this may be a read error. Likely a read error: the CDR3 ends without its conserved phenylalanine or tryptophan. The V gene is TRBV29-1, the J gene TRBJ2-4, with 13 bases identical to TRBD2. The length of the CDR3 is 18 residues. The trim removed 1 base at V and 3 bases at J, leaving 9 bases unmatched. The germline gives CDR1 SQVTM, CDR2 ANQGSEA. CDR3 nucleotides: TGCAGCGTTGAAGTGGTACTAGCGGGAGGGCCGGACAAAAACATTCAGTACCTC. Translation gives CSVEVVLAGGPDKNIQYL.